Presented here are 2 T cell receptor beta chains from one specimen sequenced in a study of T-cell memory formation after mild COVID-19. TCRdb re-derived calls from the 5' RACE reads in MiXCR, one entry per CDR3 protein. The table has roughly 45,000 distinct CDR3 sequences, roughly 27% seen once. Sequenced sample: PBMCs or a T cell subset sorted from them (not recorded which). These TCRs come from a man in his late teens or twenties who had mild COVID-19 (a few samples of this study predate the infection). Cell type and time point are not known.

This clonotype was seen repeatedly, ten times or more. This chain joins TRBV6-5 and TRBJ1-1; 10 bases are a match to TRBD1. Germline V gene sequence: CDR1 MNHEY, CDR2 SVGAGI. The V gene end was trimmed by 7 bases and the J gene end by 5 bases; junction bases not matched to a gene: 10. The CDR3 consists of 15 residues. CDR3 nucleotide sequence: TGTGCCAGCACCGGGGGACAGGGGAGGTTAACTGAAGCTTTCTTT. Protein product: CASTGGQGRLTEAFF.

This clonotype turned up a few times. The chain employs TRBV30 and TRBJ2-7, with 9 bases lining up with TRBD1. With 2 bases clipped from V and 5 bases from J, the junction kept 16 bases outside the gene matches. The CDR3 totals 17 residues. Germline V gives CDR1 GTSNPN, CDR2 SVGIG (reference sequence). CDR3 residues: CAWSSSGTGKRRDEQYF. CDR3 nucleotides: TGTGCCTGGAGTTCCTCCGGGACAGGGAAACGTAGAGACGAGCAGTACTTC. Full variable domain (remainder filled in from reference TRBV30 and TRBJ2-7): SQTIHQWPATLVQPVGSPLSLECTVEGTSNPNLYWYRQAAGRGLQLLFYSVGIGQISSEVPQNLSASRPQDRQFILSSKKLLLSDSGFYLCAWSSSGTGKRRDEQYFGPGTRLTVT.